Listed below are T cell receptor beta chains from one sample, sequenced in a study of cytomegalovirus exposure and HLA in healthy donors. Profiling relied on immunoSEQ multiplex PCR, and the TCRdb table lists in-frame clones only, not all of them. The data contain 110,000 to 150,000 clones, around three quarters of them seen just once; the ten biggest clones take up about 2.2%. Material: PBMCs. These receptors were collected from a woman younger than 30 in good health and CMV-seropositive. The conserved cysteine and the conserved F or W are not part of the CDR3 here.

v_call	j_call	cdr3_aa
TRBV28	TRBJ1-4	ASFSPGAGGFVKLF
TRBV15	TRBJ2-6	ATSRGNAGANVLT
TRBV6-5	TRBJ1-3	ATPQESSGNTIY
TRBV7-6	TRBJ2-5	ASSFTGSLGETQY
TRBV2	TRBJ2-1	ASGQSSYSEQF
TRBV6-5	TRBJ1-1	ASRPRSKNTEAF
TRBV6-1	TRBJ2-5	ASSDTPGLGGKTQY
TRBV5-1	TRBJ1-6	ASSLKAGEGGSPLH
TRBV2	TRBJ1-2	ASKLFFTAESGYT
TRBV7-2	TRBJ2-7	ASSLRLDSTYEQY
TRBV5-4	TRBJ2-5	ASSLGAPGQVQETQY
TRBV4-3	TRBJ1-3	ASSQDQGSGNTIY
TRBV10-1	TRBJ2-5	AGLRERDRGKETQY
TRBV5-1	TRBJ1-3	ASSSGGSGNTIY
TRBV5-6	TRBJ2-5	ASSTGLSGETQY
TRBV28	TRBJ1-1	ASSLGGADTEAF
TRBV7-6	TRBJ2-7	ASSAGYGPSYEQY
TRBV5-1	TRBJ2-5	ASSFAGADSETQY
TRBV19	TRBJ1-1	ASSTTGRIEAF
TRBV19	TRBJ1-5	ASSRGGAGSQPQH
TRBV27	TRBJ2-1	ASRLLAGASSYNEQF
TRBV5-1	TRBJ1-6	ASSLDSFSYNSPLH
TRBV5-1	TRBJ1-3	ASSPGEAGNTIY
TRBV4-1	TRBJ1-2	ASSQGSPRDGYT
TRBV4-3	TRBJ2-2	ATSAAANTGELF
TRBV7-2	TRBJ1-1	ASSLGAVTEAF
TRBV28	TRBJ2-3	ASSSVWRGFTDTQY